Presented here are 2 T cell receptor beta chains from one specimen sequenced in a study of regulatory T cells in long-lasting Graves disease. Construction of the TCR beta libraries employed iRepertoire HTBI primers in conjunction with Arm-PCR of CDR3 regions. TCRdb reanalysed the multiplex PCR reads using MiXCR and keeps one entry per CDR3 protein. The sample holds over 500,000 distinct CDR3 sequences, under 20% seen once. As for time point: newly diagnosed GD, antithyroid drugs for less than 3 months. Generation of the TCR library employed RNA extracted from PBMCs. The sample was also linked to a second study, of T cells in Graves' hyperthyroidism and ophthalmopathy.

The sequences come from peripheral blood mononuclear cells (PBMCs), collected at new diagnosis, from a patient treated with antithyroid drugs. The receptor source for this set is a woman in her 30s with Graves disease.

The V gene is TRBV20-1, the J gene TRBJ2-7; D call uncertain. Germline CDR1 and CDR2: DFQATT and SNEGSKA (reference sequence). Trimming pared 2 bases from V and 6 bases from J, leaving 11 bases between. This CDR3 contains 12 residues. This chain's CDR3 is CSARPTKGEQYF. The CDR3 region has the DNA TGCAGTGCTAGACCAACTAAAGGCGAGCAGTACTTC.

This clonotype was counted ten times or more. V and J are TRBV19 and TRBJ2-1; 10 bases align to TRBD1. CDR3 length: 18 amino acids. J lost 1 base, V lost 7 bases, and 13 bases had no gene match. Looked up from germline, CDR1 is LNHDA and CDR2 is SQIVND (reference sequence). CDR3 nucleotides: TGTGCCAGTACTCGGGGACAGGGGTCTTTTAGGTCCTACAATGAGCAGTTCTTC. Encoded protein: CASTRGQGSFRSYNEQFF.